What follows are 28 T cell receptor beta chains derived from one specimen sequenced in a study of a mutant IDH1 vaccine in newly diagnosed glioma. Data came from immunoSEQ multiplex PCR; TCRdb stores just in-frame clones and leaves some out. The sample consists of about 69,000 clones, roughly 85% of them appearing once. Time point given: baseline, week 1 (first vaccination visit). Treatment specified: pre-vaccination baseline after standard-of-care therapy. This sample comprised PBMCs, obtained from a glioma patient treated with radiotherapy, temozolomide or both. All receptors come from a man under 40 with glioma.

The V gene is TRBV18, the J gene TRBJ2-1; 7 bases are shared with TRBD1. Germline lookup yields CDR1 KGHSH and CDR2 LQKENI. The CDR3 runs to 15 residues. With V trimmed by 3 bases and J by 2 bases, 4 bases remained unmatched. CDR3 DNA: TGTGCCAGCTCACCGACTGACAGGGCCTACAATGAGCAGTTCTTC. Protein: CASSPTDRAYNEQFF. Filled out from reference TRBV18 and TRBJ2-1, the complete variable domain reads NAGVMQNPRHLVRRRGQEARLRCSPMKGHSHVYWYRQLPEEGLKFMVYLQKENIIDESGMPKERFSAEFPKEGPSILRIQQVVRGDSAAYFCASSPTDRAYNEQFFGPGTRLTVL.

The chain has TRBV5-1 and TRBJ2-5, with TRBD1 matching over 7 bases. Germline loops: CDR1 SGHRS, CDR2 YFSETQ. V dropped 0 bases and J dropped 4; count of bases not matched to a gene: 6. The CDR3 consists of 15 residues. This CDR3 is CASSLVGGEGETQYF. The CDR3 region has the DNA TGCGCCAGCAGCTTGGTAGGGGGCGAAGGAGAGACCCAGTACTTC.

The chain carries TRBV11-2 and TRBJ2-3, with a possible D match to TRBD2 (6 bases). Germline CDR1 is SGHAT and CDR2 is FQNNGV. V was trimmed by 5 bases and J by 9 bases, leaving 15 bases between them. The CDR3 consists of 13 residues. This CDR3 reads CASSPRGLVTQYF. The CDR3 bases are TGTGCCAGCAGCCCGAGGGGACTTGTAACGCAGTATTTT.

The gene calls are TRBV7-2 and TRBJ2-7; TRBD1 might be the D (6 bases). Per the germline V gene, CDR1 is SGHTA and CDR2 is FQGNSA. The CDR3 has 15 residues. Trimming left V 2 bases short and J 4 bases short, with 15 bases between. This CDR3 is CASSLSTGKGYEQYF. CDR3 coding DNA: TGTGCCAGCAGCTTAAGCACAGGGAAGGGATACGAGCAGTACTTC. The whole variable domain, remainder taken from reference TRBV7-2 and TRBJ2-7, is GAGVSQSPSNKVTEKGKDVELRCDPISGHTALYWYRQSLGQGLEFLIYFQGNSAPDKSGLPSDRFSAERTGGSVSTLTIQRTQQEDSAVYLCASSLSTGKGYEQYFGPGTRLTVT.

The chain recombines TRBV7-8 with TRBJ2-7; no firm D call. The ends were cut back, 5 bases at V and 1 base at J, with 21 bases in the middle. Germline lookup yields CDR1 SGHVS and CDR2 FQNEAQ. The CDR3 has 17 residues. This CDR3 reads CASSLSDLDGKSYEQYF. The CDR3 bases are TGTGCCAGCAGCCTGAGTGACCTCGACGGAAAGTCCTACGAGCAGTACTTC.

CDR3 residues: CAWRRRDGYEQYF. Written as DNA, the CDR3 is TGTGCCTGGAGGCGGAGGGACGGATACGAGCAGTACTTC. The chain couples TRBV30 to TRBJ2-7; maybe TRBD2 (6 bases). Trimming shortened V by 3 bases and J by 4 bases, and 13 bases separated the two germline ends. The CDR3 runs to 13 residues. Germline CDR1 is GTSNPN and CDR2 is SVGIG (reference sequence).

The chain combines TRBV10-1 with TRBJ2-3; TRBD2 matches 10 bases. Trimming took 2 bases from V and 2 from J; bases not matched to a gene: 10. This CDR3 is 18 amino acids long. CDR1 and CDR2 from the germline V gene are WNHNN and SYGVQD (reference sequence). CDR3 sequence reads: CASSEHLAGAGYTDTQYF. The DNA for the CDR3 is TGCGCCAGCAGTGAGCATCTAGCGGGGGCCGGGTACACAGATACGCAGTATTTT.

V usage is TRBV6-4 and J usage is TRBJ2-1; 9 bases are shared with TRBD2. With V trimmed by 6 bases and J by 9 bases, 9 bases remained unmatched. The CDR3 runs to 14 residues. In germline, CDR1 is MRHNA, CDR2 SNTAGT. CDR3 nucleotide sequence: TGTGCCAGCAGGCTCAGCGGGGGGCAAAGTGAGCAGTTCTTC. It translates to CASRLSGGQSEQFF.

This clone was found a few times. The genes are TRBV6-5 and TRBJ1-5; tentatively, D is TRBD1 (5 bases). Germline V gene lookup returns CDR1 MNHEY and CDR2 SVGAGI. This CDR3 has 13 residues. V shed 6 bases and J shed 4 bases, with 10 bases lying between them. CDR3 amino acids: CASSIKGNQPQHF. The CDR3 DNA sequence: TGTGCCAGCAGCATTAAGGGGAATCAGCCCCAGCATTTT.

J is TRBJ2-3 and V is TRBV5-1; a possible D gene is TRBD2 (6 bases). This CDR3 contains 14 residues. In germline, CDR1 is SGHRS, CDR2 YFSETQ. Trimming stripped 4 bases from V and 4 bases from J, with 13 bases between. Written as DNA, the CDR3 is TGCGCCAGCAGCCGGGTGGGGGGTTCAGATACGCAGTATTTT. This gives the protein CASSRVGGSDTQYF.

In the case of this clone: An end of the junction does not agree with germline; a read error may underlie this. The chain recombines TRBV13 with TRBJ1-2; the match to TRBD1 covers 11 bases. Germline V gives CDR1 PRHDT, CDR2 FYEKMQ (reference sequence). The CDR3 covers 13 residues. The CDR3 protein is CAGRGQGDHGYTF. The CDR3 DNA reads TGTGCCGGCAGGGGACAGGGGGACCATGGCTACACCTTC. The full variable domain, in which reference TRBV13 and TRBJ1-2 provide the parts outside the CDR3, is AAGVIQSPRHLIKEKRETATLKCYPIPRHDTVYWYQQGPGQDPQFLISFYEKMQSDKGSIPDRFSAQQFSDYHSELNMSSLELGDSALYFCAGRGQGDHGYTFGSGTRLTVV.

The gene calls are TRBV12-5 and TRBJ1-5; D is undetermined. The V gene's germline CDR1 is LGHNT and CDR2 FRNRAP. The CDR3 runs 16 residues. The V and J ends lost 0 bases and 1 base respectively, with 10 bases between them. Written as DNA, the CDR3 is TGTGCTAGTGGTTTGGTTGAGGGCGGAAGCAATCAGCCCCAGCATTTT. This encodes CASGLVEGGSNQPQHF.

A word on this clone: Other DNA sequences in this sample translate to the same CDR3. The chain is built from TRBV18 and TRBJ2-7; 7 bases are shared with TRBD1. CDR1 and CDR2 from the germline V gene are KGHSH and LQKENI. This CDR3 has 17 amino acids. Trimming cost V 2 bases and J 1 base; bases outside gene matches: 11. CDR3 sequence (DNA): TGTGCCAGCTCACCATTAGTCAGGGGGTCGGGGTCCTACGAGCAGTACTTC. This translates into CASSPLVRGSGSYEQYF.

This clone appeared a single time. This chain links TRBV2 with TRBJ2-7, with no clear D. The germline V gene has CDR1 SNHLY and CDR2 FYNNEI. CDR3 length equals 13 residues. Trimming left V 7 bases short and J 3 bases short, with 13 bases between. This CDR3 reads CASTLRANYEQYF. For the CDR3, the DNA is TGTGCCAGCACTTTACGGGCGAACTACGAGCAGTACTTC.

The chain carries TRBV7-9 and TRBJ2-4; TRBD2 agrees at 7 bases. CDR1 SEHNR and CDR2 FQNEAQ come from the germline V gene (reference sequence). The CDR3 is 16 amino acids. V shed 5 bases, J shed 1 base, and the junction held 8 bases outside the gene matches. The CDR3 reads CASSPRGSTAKNIQYF. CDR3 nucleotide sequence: TGTGCCAGCAGCCCGCGGGGGAGTACGGCCAAAAACATTCAGTACTTC. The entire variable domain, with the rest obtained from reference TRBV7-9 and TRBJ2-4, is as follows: DTGVSQNPRHKITKRGQNVTFRCDPISEHNRLYWYRQTLGQGPEFLTYFQNEAQLEKSRLLSDRFSAERPKGSFSTLEIQRTEQGDSAMYLCASSPRGSTAKNIQYFGAGTRLSVL.

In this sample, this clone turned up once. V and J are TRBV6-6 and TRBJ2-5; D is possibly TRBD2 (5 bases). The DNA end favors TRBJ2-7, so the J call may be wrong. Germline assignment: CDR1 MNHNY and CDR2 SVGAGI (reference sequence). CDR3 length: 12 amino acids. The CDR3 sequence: CASSYTGDEQYF. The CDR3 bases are TGTGCCAGCAGTTACACCGGGGACGAGCAGTACTTC.

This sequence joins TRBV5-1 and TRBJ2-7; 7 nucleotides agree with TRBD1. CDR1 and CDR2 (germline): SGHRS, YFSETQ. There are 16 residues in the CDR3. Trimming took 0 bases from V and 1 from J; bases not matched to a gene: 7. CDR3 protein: CASSLAEYRGSYEQYF. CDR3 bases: TGCGCCAGCAGCTTGGCCGAATACAGGGGATCCTACGAGCAGTACTTC.

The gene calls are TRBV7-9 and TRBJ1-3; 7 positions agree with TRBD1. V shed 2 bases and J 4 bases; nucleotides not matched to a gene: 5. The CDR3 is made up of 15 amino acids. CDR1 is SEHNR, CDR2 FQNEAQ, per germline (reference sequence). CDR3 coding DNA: TGTGCCAGCAGCTTACAGGGGGGCTCAGGAAACACCATATATTTT. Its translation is CASSLQGGSGNTIYF.

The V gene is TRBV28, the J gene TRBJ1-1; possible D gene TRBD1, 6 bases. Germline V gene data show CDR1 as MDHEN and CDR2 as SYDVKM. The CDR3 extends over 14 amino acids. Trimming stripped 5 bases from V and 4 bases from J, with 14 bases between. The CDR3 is CASSPEQGGTEAFF. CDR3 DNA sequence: TGTGCCAGCAGTCCAGAACAGGGTGGCACTGAAGCTTTCTTT.

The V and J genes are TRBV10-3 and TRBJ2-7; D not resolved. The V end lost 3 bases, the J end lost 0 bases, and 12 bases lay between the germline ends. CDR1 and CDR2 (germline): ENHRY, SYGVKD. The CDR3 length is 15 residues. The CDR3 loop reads CAISEIKSGSYEQYF. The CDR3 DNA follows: TGTGCCATCAGTGAAATAAAATCGGGCTCCTACGAGCAGTACTTC.

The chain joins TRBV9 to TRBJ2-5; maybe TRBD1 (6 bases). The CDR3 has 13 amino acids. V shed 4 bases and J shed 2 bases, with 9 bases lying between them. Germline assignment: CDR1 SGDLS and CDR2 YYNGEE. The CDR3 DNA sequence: TGTGCCAGCAGCTTGGGACAACAAGAGACCCAGTACTTC. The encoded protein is CASSLGQQETQYF.

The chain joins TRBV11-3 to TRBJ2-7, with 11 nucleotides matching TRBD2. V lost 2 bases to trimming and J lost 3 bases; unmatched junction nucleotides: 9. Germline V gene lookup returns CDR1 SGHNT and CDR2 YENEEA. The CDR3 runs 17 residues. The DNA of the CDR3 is TGTGCCAGCAGCTTATTGCTCGAGACTAGCGGGATCTACGAGCAGTACTTC. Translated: CASSLLLETSGIYEQYF.

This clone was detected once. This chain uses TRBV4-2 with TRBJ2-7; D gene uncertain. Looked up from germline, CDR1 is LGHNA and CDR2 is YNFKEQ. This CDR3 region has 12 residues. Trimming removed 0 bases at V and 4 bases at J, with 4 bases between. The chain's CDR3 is CASSQEIYEQYF. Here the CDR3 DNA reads TGTGCCAGCAGCCAAGAAATATACGAGCAGTACTTC.

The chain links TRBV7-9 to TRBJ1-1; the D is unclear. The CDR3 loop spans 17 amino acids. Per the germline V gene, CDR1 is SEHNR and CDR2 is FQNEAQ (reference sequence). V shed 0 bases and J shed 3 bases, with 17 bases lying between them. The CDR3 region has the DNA TGTGCCAGCAGCTTAGCCCAGATCGAGGGCACGTACACTGAAGCTTTCTTT. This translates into CASSLAQIEGTYTEAFF.

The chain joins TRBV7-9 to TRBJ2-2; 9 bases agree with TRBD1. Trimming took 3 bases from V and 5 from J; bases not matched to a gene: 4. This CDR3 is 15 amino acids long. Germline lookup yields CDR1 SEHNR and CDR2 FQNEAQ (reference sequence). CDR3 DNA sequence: TGTGCCAGCAGCTTGGACAGGGGCCGGACCGGGGAGCTGTTTTTT. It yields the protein CASSLDRGRTGELFF.

The CDR3: CASSLWTGCYLTEAFF. The CDR3 DNA reads TGTGCCAGCAGCTTATGGACAGGCTGTTACTTGACTGAAGCTTTCTTT. V and J are TRBV21-1 and TRBJ1-1; whether TRBD1, the table's D call, matches the DNA was not checked. TRBV21-1 is shown as a pseudogene. The CDR3 length is 16 residues.

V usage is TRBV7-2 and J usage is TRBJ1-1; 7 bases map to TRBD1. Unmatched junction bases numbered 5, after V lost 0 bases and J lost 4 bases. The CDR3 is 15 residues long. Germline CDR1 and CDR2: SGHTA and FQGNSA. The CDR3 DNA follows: TGTGCCAGCAGCTTAGCAGGGGGACAGACCACTGAAGCTTTCTTT. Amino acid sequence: CASSLAGGQTTEAFF. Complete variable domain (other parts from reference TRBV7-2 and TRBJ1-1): GAGVSQSPSNKVTEKGKDVELRCDPISGHTALYWYRQSLGQGLEFLIYFQGNSAPDKSGLPSDRFSAERTGGSVSTLTIQRTQQEDSAVYLCASSLAGGQTTEAFFGQGTRLTVV.

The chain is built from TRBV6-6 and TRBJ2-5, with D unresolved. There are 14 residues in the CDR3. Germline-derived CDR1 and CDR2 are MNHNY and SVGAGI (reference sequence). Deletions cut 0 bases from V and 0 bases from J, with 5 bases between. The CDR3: CASSYSIHQETQYF. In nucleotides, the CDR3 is TGTGCCAGCAGTTACTCGATTCACCAAGAGACCCAGTACTTC.